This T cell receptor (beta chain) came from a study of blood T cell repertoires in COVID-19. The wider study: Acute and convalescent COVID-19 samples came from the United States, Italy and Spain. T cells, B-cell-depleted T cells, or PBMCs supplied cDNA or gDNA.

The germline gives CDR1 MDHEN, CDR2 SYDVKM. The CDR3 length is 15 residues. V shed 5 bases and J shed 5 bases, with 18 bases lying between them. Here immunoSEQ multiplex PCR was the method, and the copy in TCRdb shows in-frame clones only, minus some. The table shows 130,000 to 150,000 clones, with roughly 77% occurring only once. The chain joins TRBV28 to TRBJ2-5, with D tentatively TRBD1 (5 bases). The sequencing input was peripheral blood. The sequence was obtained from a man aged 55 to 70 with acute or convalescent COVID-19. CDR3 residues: CASSNQLGAGETQYF. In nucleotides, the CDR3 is TGTGCCAGCAGTAACCAGTTAGGGGCTGGGGAGACCCAGTACTTC.